Each of the 27 T cell receptor beta chains below was sequenced from the same sample in a study of CD8+CD57+ T cells in acquired aplastic anemia. CD8+CD57+ cell expansion, shown by flow cytometry, had occurred in the patients selected for sequencing. The study profiled TCR beta VDJ and CDR3 using genomic DNA as template. TCRdb analysed the reads with MiXCR anew, one entry per CDR3 protein. The profile shows some 170,000 distinct CDR3 sequences, 40% to 50% of them singletons. Material for sequencing was sorted CD4+, CD8+, or CD8+CD57+ T cells (not recorded which) from PBMCs. These receptors came from a human donor with aplastic anemia.

This clonotype was observed many times. J is TRBJ2-3 and V is TRBV7-6; D call uncertain. The CDR3 length is 15 residues. V was trimmed by 1 base and J by 2 bases, leaving 10 bases between them. Germline CDR1 SGHVS, CDR2 FNYEAQ. The CDR3 region is CASSLGRRLTDTQYF. The CDR3 coding sequence is TGTGCCAGCAGCTTAGGACGGAGACTCACAGATACGCAGTATTTT.

This rearrangement joins TRBV25-1 to TRBJ2-3, with D tentatively TRBD2 (6 bases). CDR3 size: 16 residues. V lost 8 bases to trimming and J lost 1 base, with 19 bases between them. Germline-derived CDR1 and CDR2 are MGHDK and SYGVNS. CDR3 sequence reads: CASSPPAGHGTDTQYF. The CDR3 DNA follows: TGTGCCAGCTCTCCCCCAGCGGGTCACGGCACAGATACGCAGTATTTT.

The CDR3: CASWDGGGPTSETQYF. DNA for the CDR3: TGTGCCAGTTGGGACGGAGGGGGCCCGACTAGCGAGACGCAGTATTTT. The chain has TRBV19 and TRBJ2-3, with a possible D match to TRBD2 (8 bases). Between the trimmed V and J ends, which lost 8 bases and 9 bases, there was a span of 27 bases. Germline V gene lookup returns CDR1 LNHDA and CDR2 SQIVND (reference sequence). The CDR3 contains 16 residues.

This clonotype was found a few times. The V and J genes are TRBV10-3 and TRBJ2-3, with TRBD2 identical over 10 bases. V gave up 6 bases and J gave up 3 bases; unmatched junction bases: 9. Germline-derived CDR1 and CDR2 are ENHRY and SYGVKD. CDR3 length: 16 amino acids. The CDR3 here is CAIRPSAGGLTDTQYF. The CDR3 DNA is TGTGCCATCAGGCCATCAGCGGGAGGGCTAACAGATACGCAGTATTTT.

This clonotype was seen repeatedly, ten times or more. The rearrangement joins TRBV11-3 to TRBJ2-7; no clear D gene. The CDR3 sequence is 15 residues long. With 1 base removed from V and 0 bases from J, the gap between germline ends came to 10 bases. Germline assignment: CDR1 SGHNT and CDR2 YENEEA. The CDR3 nucleotides read TGTGCCAGCAGCTTAGGGTTGGGCAGCTCCTACGAGCAGTACTTC. The encoded protein is CASSLGLGSSYEQYF.

The rearrangement links TRBV7-9 to TRBJ2-5; D call uncertain. The V end was cut by 5 bases, the J end by 1 base, with 11 bases between. The CDR3 contains 14 residues. Germline lookup yields CDR1 SEHNR and CDR2 FQNEAQ (reference sequence). The CDR3 loop reads CASSPGPFQETQYF. The CDR3 DNA reads TGTGCCAGCAGCCCAGGCCCATTCCAAGAGACCCAGTACTTC.

The chain couples TRBV5-4 to TRBJ2-7; 10 nucleotides agree with TRBD1. Trimming at V came to 4 bases and at J to 6 bases, leaving 10 bases not matched to a gene. The CDR3 is 15 residues long. In germline, CDR1 is SGHNT, CDR2 YYREEE (reference sequence). CDR3 residues: CASSPGGTGESEQYF. The DNA of the CDR3 is TGTGCCAGCAGCCCAGGAGGGACAGGGGAGAGCGAGCAGTACTTC.

The CDR3 DNA follows: TGCAGCGTTGACGGGACTAGCGGGGAGGGTGCGTACGAGCAGTTCTTC. Translated: CSVDGTSGEGAYEQFF. The rearrangement links TRBV29-1 to TRBJ2-1; 13 nucleotides match TRBD2. With V trimmed by 3 bases and J by 10 bases, 12 bases remained unmatched. CDR3 length: 16 amino acids. The V gene's germline CDR1 is SQVTM and CDR2 ANQGSEA.

V gene TRBV19 combines with J gene TRBJ2-1; 7 nucleotides match TRBD2. Germline V lookup: CDR1 LNHDA, CDR2 SQIVND (reference sequence). The CDR3 extends over 14 amino acids. Losses at the gene ends were 4 bases for V and 7 bases for J; bases not matched to a gene: 7. The DNA for the CDR3 is TGTGCCAGTAGTAGTGGGAGGGCCCTAAATGAGCAGTTCTTC. Amino acids: CASSSGRALNEQFF.

The sample holds many counts of this clonotype. The chain employs TRBV6-1 and TRBJ1-2, with unresolved D. Per the germline V gene, CDR1 is MNHNS and CDR2 is SASEGT. CDR3 length equals 12 residues. Trimming pared 6 bases from V and 5 bases from J, leaving 10 bases between. The CDR3 protein is CASSNEIYGYTF. The CDR3 region has the DNA TGTGCCAGCAGCAATGAAATATATGGCTACACCTTC.

Concerning this clonotype: This may be a read error: a much more frequent sequence differs by one nucleotide. The rearrangement joins TRBV6-5 to TRBJ2-4; D may be TRBD1 (6 bases). The CDR3 is made up of 15 amino acids. Looked up from germline, CDR1 is MNHEY and CDR2 is SVGAGI. This chain's CDR3 is CASSLNREAKDIQYF. Here the CDR3 DNA reads TGTGCCAGCAGTTTAAACAGGGAAGCCAAAGACATTCAGTACTTC.

The V call is TRBV15, the J call TRBJ2-7; D perhaps matches TRBD1 (6 bases). V shed 5 bases and J shed 4 bases, with 12 bases lying between them. This CDR3 is 13 amino acids long. Germline V gene data show CDR1 as LNHNV and CDR2 as YYDKDF (reference sequence). The CDR3 region has the DNA TGTGCCACCAGCGGAAATACAGGGTACGAGCAGTACTTC. Amino acid sequence: CATSGNTGYEQYF.

The count of this clonotype is one. J is TRBJ2-5 and V is TRBV7-8; TRBD2 aligns across 10 bases. There are 16 residues in the CDR3. Per the germline V gene, CDR1 is SGHVS and CDR2 is FQNEAQ. V gave up 2 bases and J gave up 2 bases; unmatched junction bases: 5. The CDR3 sequence is CASSLWASGRQETQYF. The CDR3 coding sequence is TGTGCCAGCAGCTTATGGGCTAGCGGGAGACAAGAGACCCAGTACTTC.

The chain couples TRBV19 to TRBJ1-2, with TRBD1 identical over 9 bases. V was pared by 6 bases and J by 7 bases, with 9 bases of the junction left unmatched. Per germline, CDR1 LNHDA and CDR2 SQIVND (reference sequence). CDR3 size: 14 residues. The CDR3 region is CASRAGTGIGGYTF. DNA for the CDR3: TGTGCCAGTAGAGCCGGGACAGGGATCGGTGGCTACACCTTC.

The CDR3 bases are TGTGCCACCAGCCTTAGCGGGAGGGCCGCAGATACGCAGTATTTT. Amino acids: CATSLSGRAADTQYF. The chain employs TRBV15 and TRBJ2-3, with 11 bases lining up with TRBD2. Germline-derived CDR1 and CDR2 are LNHNV and YYDKDF (reference sequence). V was clipped by 5 bases and J by 4 bases; unmatched bases: 5. The CDR3 has 15 residues.

The rearrangement joins TRBV20-1 to TRBJ2-7, with TRBD2 matching 11 bases. Trimming took 3 bases from V and 4 from J; bases not matched to a gene: 8. The CDR3 has 15 amino acids. Per the germline V gene, CDR1 is DFQATT and CDR2 is SNEGSKA (reference sequence). The CDR3 DNA reads as TGCAGTGCTAGCTATAGCGGGAGGGCATCATACGAGCAGTACTTC. The encoded protein is CSASYSGRASYEQYF.

The chain has TRBV11-1 and TRBJ2-1; 7 bases are shared with TRBD1. This CDR3 has 15 amino acids. The junction had 5 bases not matched to a gene; V was cut back by 4 bases and J by 2 bases. Germline V lookup: CDR1 SGHAT, CDR2 FQDESV (reference sequence). DNA for the CDR3: TGTGCCAGCAGCTCTACAGGGGACACCTACAATGAGCAGTTCTTC. Translation: CASSSTGDTYNEQFF.

Worth noting for this clonotype: A junction boundary mismatches the germline segment, possibly from a read error. V and J are TRBV2 and TRBJ1-5; no reliable D call. The CDR3 is 14 amino acids. The germline V gene has CDR1 SNHLY and CDR2 FYNNEI. CDR3 region: CASSSWSNNEPQHF. CDR3 DNA sequence: TGTGCCAGCAGTAGCTGGAGCAACAATGAGCCCCAGCATTTT.

This rearrangement joins TRBV5-1 to TRBJ1-1; the D gene is possibly TRBD1 (6 bases). The V gene lost 1 base and the J gene lost 1 base, with 20 bases spanning the gap. The CDR3 length is 18 residues. CDR1 and CDR2 (germline): SGHRS, YFSETQ. CDR3 protein: CASSLNPRGGVENTEAFF. The CDR3 coding sequence is TGCGCCAGCAGCTTGAACCCCAGGGGAGGGGTAGAGAACACTGAAGCTTTCTTT.

This clonotype was seen many times. The rearrangement joins TRBV4-2 to TRBJ2-1; D is ambiguous. This CDR3 has 16 amino acids. Trimming took off 1 base at V and 2 bases at J, with 12 bases between the two ends. In germline, CDR1 is LGHNA, CDR2 YNFKEQ. CDR3 region: CASSQGGYTAYNEQFF. CDR3 DNA: TGTGCCAGCAGCCAAGGTGGTTACACCGCCTACAATGAGCAGTTCTTC.

The V and J genes are TRBV10-3 and TRBJ1-2; TRBD1 might be the D (5 bases). In germline, CDR1 is ENHRY, CDR2 SYGVKD. The V and J ends lost 2 bases and 6 bases respectively, with 10 bases between them. The CDR3 runs to 13 residues. The CDR3 sequence: CAISEGAGHGYTF. Here the CDR3 DNA reads TGTGCCATCAGTGAGGGGGCTGGGCATGGCTACACCTTC.

This clonotype was counted at least ten times. The chain joins TRBV4-3 to TRBJ1-2; TRBD1 might be the D (6 bases). CDR1 and CDR2 (germline): LGHNA, YSLEER. Trimming removed 3 bases from V and 7 bases from J, with 12 bases in between. The CDR3 has 13 amino acids. The CDR3 DNA follows: TGCGCCAGCAGCCACCGAACAGGGCTTGGCTACACCTTC. This sequence encodes CASSHRTGLGYTF.

The V and J genes are TRBV6-2 or TRBV6-3 and TRBJ2-7, with D perhaps being TRBD1 or TRBD2 (6 bases each). Germline-derived CDR1 and CDR2 are MNHEY and SVGEGT. There are 14 residues in the CDR3. Trimming removed 1 base from V and 0 bases from J, with 7 bases in between. CDR3 amino acids: CASSYWGASYEQYF. The CDR3 coding sequence is TGTGCCAGCAGTTACTGGGGGGCCTCCTACGAGCAGTACTTC.

This clonotype occurred many times. The J gene is TRBJ2-3, the V gene TRBV3-1; no clear D gene. Per germline, CDR1 LGHDT and CDR2 YNNKEL (reference sequence). This CDR3 is 12 amino acids long. Trimming left V 4 bases short and J 9 bases short, with 11 bases between. CDR3 residues: CASSPGSSTQYF. CDR3 nucleotide sequence: TGTGCCAGCAGCCCTGGGTCAAGCACGCAGTATTTT.

This clonotype appeared many times. The J gene is TRBJ1-5, the V gene TRBV7-2; maybe TRBD1 (6 bases). Trimming left V 2 bases short and J 5 bases short, with 10 bases between. The CDR3 covers 14 residues. Germline V gene sequence: CDR1 SGHTA, CDR2 FQGNSA. The CDR3 sequence: CASSLYRVDQPQHF. The CDR3 nucleotides are TGTGCCAGCAGCTTATACAGGGTTGATCAGCCCCAGCATTTT.

The gene calls are TRBV7-2 and TRBJ2-7, with TRBD1 matching over 9 bases. The CDR3 runs 14 residues. The junction had 10 bases not matched to a gene; V was cut back by 6 bases and J by 7 bases. Germline V CDR1 and CDR2: SGHTA, FQGNSA. The CDR3 loop is CASRAGTGFGEQYF. CDR3 coding DNA: TGTGCCAGCAGGGCCGGGACAGGGTTCGGAGAGCAGTACTTC.

Comments on this clonotype: One end of the junction does not line up with germline, which may come from a read error. The chain uses TRBV6-5 and TRBJ1-3; the D gene is possibly TRBD1 (5 bases). Germline CDR1 MNHEY, CDR2 SVGAGI. CDR3 size: 13 residues. The CDR3 nucleotides are TGTGCCATCAGTTACTCGCGGGGGAGCACCATATATTTT. Amino acids: CAISYSRGSTIYF.